These 19 T cell receptor beta chains share one sample of origin, sequenced in a study of blood T cell repertoires in COVID-19 (dated by TCRdb to between 2020 and 2021). Library preparation was by the immunoSEQ multiplex PCR assay. TCRdb obtained this table from immuneACCESS and retained in-frame rearrangements with V and J assigned. These tables miss some clones; where compared with another copy, unresolved V genes account for less than half of the shortfall, and the remainder is unexplained. Counted in this sample were over 200,000 clones; roughly 86% of them appeared once. The ten biggest clones cover around 9.5% of the sample. The sample consisted of peripheral blood. The origin of the receptors is a man between 40 and 49 years old who had recovered from COVID-19.

The chain joins TRBV7-3 to TRBJ2-3; D remains unclear. Germline loops: CDR1 SGHTA, CDR2 FQGTGA. Trimming removed 4 bases at V and 4 bases at J, with 12 bases between. The CDR3 covers 14 residues. The CDR3 protein is CASSYTLGSDTQYF. The CDR3 region has the DNA TGTGCCAGCAGCTATACGCTAGGCTCAGATACGCAGTATTTT.

The V call is TRBV4-3, the J call TRBJ2-4; no clear D. The CDR3 loop spans 17 amino acids. Germline V lookup: CDR1 LGHNA, CDR2 YSLEER. V was trimmed by 0 bases and J by 1 base, leaving 13 bases between them. CDR3: CASSQDLGARAKNIQYF. The DNA of the CDR3 is TGCGCCAGCAGCCAAGATCTGGGCGCTCGGGCCAAAAACATTCAGTACTTC.

V usage is TRBV29-1 and J usage is TRBJ2-3; D possibly corresponds to TRBD2 (7 bases). CDR1 and CDR2 from the germline V gene are SQVTM and ANQGSEA. This CDR3 comprises 14 residues. Trimming pared 7 bases from V and 5 bases from J, leaving 19 bases between. CDR3 residues: CSAAGGGGVDTQYF. CDR3 nucleotide sequence: TGCAGCGCCGCAGGTGGAGGGGGGGTAGATACGCAGTATTTT.

The chain joins TRBV6-6 to TRBJ2-7, with TRBD1 matching over 7 bases. The CDR3 runs to 15 residues. The V segment lost 6 bases and the J segment 5 bases; nucleotides outside the gene matches: 13. Germline loops: CDR1 MNHNY, CDR2 SVGAGI (reference sequence). This chain's CDR3 is CASSPGRQGRDEQYF. The CDR3 DNA reads as TGTGCCAGCAGCCCGGGGAGACAGGGAAGGGACGAGCAGTACTTC.

J is TRBJ1-1 and V is TRBV12-5, with TRBD1 matching over 7 bases. V lost 7 bases, J lost 4 bases, and 12 bases stayed unmatched. The CDR3 spans 15 residues. Germline CDR1 LGHNT, CDR2 FRNRAP. The CDR3 region has the DNA TGTGCTAGTGCGGGGATAGGGGGCGCGGGCACTGAAGCTTTCTTT. Its translation: CASAGIGGAGTEAFF.

The V call is TRBV7-8, the J call TRBJ1-5; the D is unclear. Trimming removed 2 bases at V and 2 bases at J, with 4 bases between. The V gene's germline CDR1 is SGHVS and CDR2 FQNEAQ. This CDR3 contains 13 residues. The CDR3 sequence is CASSLRGNQPQHF. CDR3 in DNA: TGTGCCAGCAGCTTACGCGGCAATCAGCCCCAGCATTTT.

The chain joins TRBV7-6 to TRBJ2-2; tentative D call: TRBD2 (5 bases). This CDR3 comprises 16 residues. Germline loops: CDR1 SGHVS, CDR2 FNYEAQ. V shed 5 bases and J shed 5 bases, with 18 bases lying between them. CDR3 region: CASSASETISTGELFF. In DNA form, the CDR3 reads TGTGCCAGCAGCGCGAGCGAGACTATCTCAACCGGGGAGCTGTTTTTT.

CDR3 in DNA: TGTGCCAGCAGTTTTCCATCTCGGGAAGAGCAGTTCTTC. Encoded protein: CASSFPSREEQFF. This chain uses TRBV27 with TRBJ2-1, with D maybe TRBD2 (5 bases). V lost 3 bases, J lost 10 bases, and 13 bases lay in between. In germline, CDR1 is MNHEY, CDR2 SMNVEV (reference sequence). CDR3 length equals 13 residues.

V and J are TRBV9 and TRBJ2-1; 11 bases fit TRBD2. The germline CDR1 and CDR2 sequences are SGDLS and YYNGEE. The length of the CDR3 is 14 residues. V was clipped by 2 bases and J by 5 bases; unmatched bases: 0. CDR3 nucleotide sequence: TGTGCCAGCAGCGTGGGACTAGCGGACAATGAGCAGTTCTTC. Translation gives CASSVGLADNEQFF.

The chain is built from TRBV18 and TRBJ2-1; no definite D call. In germline, CDR1 is KGHSH, CDR2 LQKENI. The CDR3 spans 13 residues. V gave up 5 bases and J gave up 6 bases, with 11 bases separating them. The CDR3 DNA reads TGTGCCAGCTCAGCGGAGTGGCCCAATGAGCAGTTCTTC. Translating it yields CASSAEWPNEQFF.

The chain joins TRBV7-9 to TRBJ1-6; D gene ambiguous. This CDR3 has 15 residues. With 5 bases removed from V and 7 bases from J, the gap between germline ends came to 15 bases. In germline, CDR1 is SEHNR, CDR2 FQNEAQ (reference sequence). As DNA, the CDR3 is TGTGCCAGCAGCCCCGCGGAGGGCGCCAATTCACCCCTCCACTTT. It codes for CASSPAEGANSPLHF. Full variable domain (rest looked up from reference TRBV7-9 and TRBJ1-6): DTGVSQNPRHKITKRGQNVTFRCDPISEHNRLYWYRQTLGQGPEFLTYFQNEAQLEKSRLLSDRFSAERPKGSFSTLEIQRTEQGDSAMYLCASSPAEGANSPLHFGNGTRLTVT.

The V call is TRBV7-9, the J call TRBJ2-7; 10 nucleotides agree with TRBD2. This CDR3 is built from 16 residues. The V gene's germline CDR1 is SEHNR and CDR2 FQNEAQ (reference sequence). V gave up 4 bases and J gave up 5 bases; unmatched junction bases: 11. The CDR3 region is CASSSLGSGGANEQYF. CDR3 nucleotides: TGTGCCAGCAGCTCCCTGGGAAGCGGGGGGGCGAACGAGCAGTACTTC.

The CDR3 nucleotides are TGCAGTGCTAGTGATTTAAGGGGTAATGAGCAGTTCTTC. Translating gives CSASDLRGNEQFF. The chain joins TRBV20-1 to TRBJ2-1; D may be TRBD1 (5 bases). V was cut by 3 bases and J by 7 bases, with 13 bases left in between. Germline values: CDR1 DFQATT, CDR2 SNEGSKA (reference sequence). The CDR3 spans 13 residues.

The chain recombines TRBV4-3 with TRBJ2-7; tentatively, D is TRBD1 (5 bases). Trimming cost V 0 bases and J 5 bases, with 8 bases left between them. This CDR3 spans 13 amino acids. Germline-derived CDR1 and CDR2 are LGHNA and YSLEER. The CDR3 coding sequence is TGCGCCAGCAGCCAAGATCAGGGTCACGAGCAGTACTTC. Residues: CASSQDQGHEQYF.

The chain couples TRBV27 to TRBJ2-1, with D possibly matching TRBD2 (5 bases). The CDR3 extends over 14 amino acids. Germline V gene lookup returns CDR1 MNHEY and CDR2 SMNVEV (reference sequence). V lost 0 bases and J lost 6, with 9 bases in between. CDR3 sequence reads: CASSLSPAGNEQFF. In nucleotides, the CDR3 is TGTGCCAGCAGTTTATCCCCTGCGGGCAATGAGCAGTTCTTC.

Only one count was recorded for this clone. CDR3 sequence reads: CASSLGVRTEAFF. The CDR3 coding sequence is TGTGCCAGCAGCTTGGGAGTTAGGACAGAAGCTTTCTTT. The chain employs TRBV5-4 and TRBJ1-1; perhaps TRBD1 as D (5 bases). Germline V CDR1 and CDR2: SGHNT, YYREEE (reference sequence). The CDR3 is 13 amino acids. The V gene lost 0 bases and the J gene lost 8 bases, with 11 bases spanning the gap.

The chain combines TRBV13 with TRBJ2-7; 9 nucleotides line up with TRBD2. This CDR3 comprises 15 residues. Germline loops: CDR1 PRHDT, CDR2 FYEKMQ (reference sequence). The V gene end was trimmed by 4 bases and the J gene end by 6 bases; junction bases not matched to a gene: 10. In DNA, the CDR3 is TGTGCCAGCAGCTCATTTAGCGGGAGTTCCCCCGAGCAGTACTTC. This encodes CASSSFSGSSPEQYF.

This CDR3 is CASSAQLAGATYEQYF. The CDR3 DNA sequence: TGTGCCAGCAGCGCCCAACTAGCGGGGGCCACCTACGAGCAGTACTTC. The rearrangement joins TRBV7-2 to TRBJ2-7; 11 positions agree with TRBD2. Germline V gene lookup returns CDR1 SGHTA and CDR2 FQGNSA. The CDR3 has 16 residues. With V trimmed by 5 bases and J by 2 bases, 8 bases remained unmatched.

This sequence joins TRBV7-2 and TRBJ2-5; D is unclear. This CDR3 is 14 amino acids long. Deletions cut 1 base from V and 3 bases from J, with 9 bases between. The germline V gene encodes CDR1 SGHTA and CDR2 FQGNSA. The chain's CDR3 is CASSLVGREETQYF. The DNA for the CDR3 is TGTGCCAGCAGCTTAGTGGGCAGAGAAGAGACCCAGTACTTC.